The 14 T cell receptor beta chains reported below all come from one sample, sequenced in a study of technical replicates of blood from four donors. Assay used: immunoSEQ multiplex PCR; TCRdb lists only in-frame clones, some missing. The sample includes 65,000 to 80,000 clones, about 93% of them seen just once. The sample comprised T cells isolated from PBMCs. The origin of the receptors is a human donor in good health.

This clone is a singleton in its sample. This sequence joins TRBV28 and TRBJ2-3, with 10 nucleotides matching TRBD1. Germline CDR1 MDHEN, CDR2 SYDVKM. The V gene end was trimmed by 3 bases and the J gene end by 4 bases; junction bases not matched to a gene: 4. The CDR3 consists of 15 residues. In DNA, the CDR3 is TGTGCCAGCAGTTTTGGACAGGGGGGGCCAGATACGCAGTATTTT. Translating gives CASSFGQGGPDTQYF. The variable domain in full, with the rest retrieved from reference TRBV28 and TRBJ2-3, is DVKVTQSSRYLVKRTGEKVFLECVQDMDHENMFWYRQDPGLGLRLIYFSYDVKMKEKGDIPEGYSVSREKKERFSLILESASTNQTSMYLCASSFGQGGPDTQYFGPGTRLTVL.

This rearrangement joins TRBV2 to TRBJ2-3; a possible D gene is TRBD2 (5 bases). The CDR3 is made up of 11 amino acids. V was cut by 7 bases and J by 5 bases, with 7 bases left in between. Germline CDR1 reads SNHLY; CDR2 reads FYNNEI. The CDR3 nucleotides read TGTGCCAGCACGAGCGGAGATACGCAGTATTTT. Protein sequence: CASTSGDTQYF.

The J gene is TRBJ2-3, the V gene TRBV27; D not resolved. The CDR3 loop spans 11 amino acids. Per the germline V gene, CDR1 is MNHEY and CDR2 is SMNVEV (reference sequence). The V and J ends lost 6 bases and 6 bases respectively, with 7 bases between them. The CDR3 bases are TGTGCCAGCAGACTCTGGGATACGCAGTATTTT. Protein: CASRLWDTQYF.

CDR3 residues: CASSQLRDQPQHF. The CDR3 coding sequence is TGTGCCAGCAGCCAACTCAGGGATCAGCCCCAGCATTTT. The chain recombines TRBV6-5 with TRBJ1-5; D is possibly TRBD1 (5 bases). Germline V gene sequence: CDR1 MNHEY, CDR2 SVGAGI. This CDR3 spans 13 amino acids. Between the trimmed V and J ends, which lost 6 bases and 5 bases, there was a span of 11 bases.

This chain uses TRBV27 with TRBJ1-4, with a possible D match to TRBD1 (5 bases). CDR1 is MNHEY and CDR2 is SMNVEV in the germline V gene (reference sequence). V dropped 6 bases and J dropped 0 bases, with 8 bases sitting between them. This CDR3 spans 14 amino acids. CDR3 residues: CASRDIATNEKLFF. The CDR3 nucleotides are TGTGCCAGCAGGGACATTGCAACTAATGAAAAACTGTTTTTT.

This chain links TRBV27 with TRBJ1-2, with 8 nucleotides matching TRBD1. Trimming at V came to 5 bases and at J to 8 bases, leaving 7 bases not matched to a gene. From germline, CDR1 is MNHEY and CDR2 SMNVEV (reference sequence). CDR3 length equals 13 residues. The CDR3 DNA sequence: TGTGCCAGCAGTCTTGCAGGGGGCAGGGGCTACACCTTC. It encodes CASSLAGGRGYTF.

Here the CDR3 DNA reads TGTGCCAGCAGCCCAGGGGACAGGAACACTGAAGCTTTCTTT. Translation: CASSPGDRNTEAFF. V gene TRBV7-8 combines with J gene TRBJ1-1; 7 bases agree with TRBD1. CDR3 length equals 14 residues. From germline, CDR1 is SGHVS and CDR2 FQNEAQ. With 5 bases clipped from V and 1 base from J, the junction kept 4 bases outside the gene matches.

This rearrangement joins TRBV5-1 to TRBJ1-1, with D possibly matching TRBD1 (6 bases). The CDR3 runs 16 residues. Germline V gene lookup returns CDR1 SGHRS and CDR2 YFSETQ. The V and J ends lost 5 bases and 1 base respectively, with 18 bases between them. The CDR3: CASRPRLGGPNTEAFF. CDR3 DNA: TGCGCCAGCAGACCGAGACTCGGGGGGCCGAACACTGAAGCTTTCTTT.

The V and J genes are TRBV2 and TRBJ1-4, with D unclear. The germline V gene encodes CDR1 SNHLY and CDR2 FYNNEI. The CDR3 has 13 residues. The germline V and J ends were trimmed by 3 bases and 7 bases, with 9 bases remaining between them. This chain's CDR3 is CASSDRLFEKLFF. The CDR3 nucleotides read TGTGCCAGCAGTGATCGACTTTTTGAAAAACTGTTTTTT.

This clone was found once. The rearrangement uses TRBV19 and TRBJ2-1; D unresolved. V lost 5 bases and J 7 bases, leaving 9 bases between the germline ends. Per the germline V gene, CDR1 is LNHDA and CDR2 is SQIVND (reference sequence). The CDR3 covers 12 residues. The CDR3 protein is CASSRLANEQFF. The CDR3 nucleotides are TGTGCCAGTAGTCGCTTAGCAAATGAGCAGTTCTTC.

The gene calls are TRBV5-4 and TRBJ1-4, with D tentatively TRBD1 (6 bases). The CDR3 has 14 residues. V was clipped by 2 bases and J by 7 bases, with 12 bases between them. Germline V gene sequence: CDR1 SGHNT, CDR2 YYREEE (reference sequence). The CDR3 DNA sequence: TGTGCCAGCAGCTTCCGCCCGGACAGTGAAAAACTGTTTTTT. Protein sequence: CASSFRPDSEKLFF.

The CDR3 spells CASSLAPDYSGNTIYF. The CDR3, as DNA: TGCGCCAGCAGCTTGGCCCCGGACTACTCTGGAAACACCATATATTTT. The chain is built from TRBV5-1 and TRBJ1-3; D is unresolved. V shed 0 bases and J shed 0 bases, with 10 bases lying between them. This CDR3 contains 16 residues. Germline V lookup: CDR1 SGHRS, CDR2 YFSETQ.

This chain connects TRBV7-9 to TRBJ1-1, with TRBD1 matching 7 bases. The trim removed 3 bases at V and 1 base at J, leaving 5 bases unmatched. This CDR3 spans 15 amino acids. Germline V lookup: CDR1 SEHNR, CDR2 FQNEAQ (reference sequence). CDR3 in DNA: TGTGCCAGCAGCTTCCTGACAGGGTGGAACACTGAAGCTTTCTTT. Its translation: CASSFLTGWNTEAFF.

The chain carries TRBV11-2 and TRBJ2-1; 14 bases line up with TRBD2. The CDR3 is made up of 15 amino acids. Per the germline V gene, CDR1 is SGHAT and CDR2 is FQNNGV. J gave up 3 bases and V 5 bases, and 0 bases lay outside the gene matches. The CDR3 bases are TGTGCCAGCAGCGGGACTAGCGGGAGCTACAATGAGCAGTTCTTC. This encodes CASSGTSGSYNEQFF.